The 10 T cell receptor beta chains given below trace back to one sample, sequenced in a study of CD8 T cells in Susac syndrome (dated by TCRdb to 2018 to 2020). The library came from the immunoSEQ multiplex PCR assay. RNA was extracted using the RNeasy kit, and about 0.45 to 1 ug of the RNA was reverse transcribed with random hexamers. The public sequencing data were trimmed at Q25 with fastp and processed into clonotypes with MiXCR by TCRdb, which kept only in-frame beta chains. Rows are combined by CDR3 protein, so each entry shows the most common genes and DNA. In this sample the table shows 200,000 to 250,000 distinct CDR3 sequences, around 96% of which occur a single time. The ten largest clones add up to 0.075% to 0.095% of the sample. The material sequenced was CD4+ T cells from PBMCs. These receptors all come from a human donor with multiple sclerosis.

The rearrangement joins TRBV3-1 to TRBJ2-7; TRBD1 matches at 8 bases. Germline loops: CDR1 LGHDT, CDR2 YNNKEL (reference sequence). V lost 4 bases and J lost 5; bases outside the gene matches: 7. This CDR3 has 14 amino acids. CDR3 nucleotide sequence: TGTGCCAGCAGCCCAGGGGGCGGTCGGGACGAGCAGTACTTC. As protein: CASSPGGGRDEQYF.

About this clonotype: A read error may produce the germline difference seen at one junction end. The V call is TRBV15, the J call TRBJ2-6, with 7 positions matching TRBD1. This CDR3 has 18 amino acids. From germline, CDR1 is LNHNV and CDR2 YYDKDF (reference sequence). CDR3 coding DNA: TGTGCCACCAGCGGAGACAGGGCGTTCTACTCTGGGGCCAACGTCCTGACTTTC. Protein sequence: CATSGDRAFYSGANVLTF.

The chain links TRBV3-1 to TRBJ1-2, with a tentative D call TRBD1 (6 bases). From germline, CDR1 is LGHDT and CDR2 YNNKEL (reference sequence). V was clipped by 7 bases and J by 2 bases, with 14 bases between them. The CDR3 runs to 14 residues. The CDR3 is CASTNQGQNYGYTF. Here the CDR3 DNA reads TGTGCCAGCACCAATCAAGGACAGAACTATGGCTACACCTTC.

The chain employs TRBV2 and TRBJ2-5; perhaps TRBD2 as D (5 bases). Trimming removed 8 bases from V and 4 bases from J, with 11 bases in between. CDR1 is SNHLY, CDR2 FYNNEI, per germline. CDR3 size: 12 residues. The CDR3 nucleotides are TGTGCCAGCGGGAGATTGGGAGAGACCCAGTACTTC. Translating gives CASGRLGETQYF.

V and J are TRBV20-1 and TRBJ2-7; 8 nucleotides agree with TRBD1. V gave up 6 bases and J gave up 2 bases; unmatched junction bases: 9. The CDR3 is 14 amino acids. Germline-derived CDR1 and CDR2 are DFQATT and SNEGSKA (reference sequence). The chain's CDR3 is CSAAGQGLTYEQYF. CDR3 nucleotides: TGCAGTGCAGCCGGACAGGGCCTAACCTACGAGCAGTACTTC.

The CDR3 sequence is CASSLSLWDYLETQYF. DNA for the CDR3: TGTGCCAGCAGCTTAAGTCTGTGGGACTACTTAGAGACCCAGTACTTC. The gene calls are TRBV7-8 and TRBJ2-5; TRBD2 aligns across 7 bases. Germline CDR1 and CDR2: SGHVS and FQNEAQ. This CDR3 has 16 amino acids. The trim removed 2 bases at V and 4 bases at J, leaving 10 bases unmatched.

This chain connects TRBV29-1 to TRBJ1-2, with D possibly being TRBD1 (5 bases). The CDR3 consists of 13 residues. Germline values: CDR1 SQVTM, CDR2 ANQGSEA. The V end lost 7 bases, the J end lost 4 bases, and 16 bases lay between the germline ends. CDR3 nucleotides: TGCAGCGCCCGGACGGCCGGGGGCTATGGCTACACCTTC. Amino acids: CSARTAGGYGYTF.

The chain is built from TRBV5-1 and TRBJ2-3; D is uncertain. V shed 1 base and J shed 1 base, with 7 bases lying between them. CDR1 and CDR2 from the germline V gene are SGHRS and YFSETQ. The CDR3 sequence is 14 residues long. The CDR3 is CASSLRSGTDTQYF. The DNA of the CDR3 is TGCGCCAGCAGCTTGAGGTCCGGCACAGATACGCAGTATTTT.

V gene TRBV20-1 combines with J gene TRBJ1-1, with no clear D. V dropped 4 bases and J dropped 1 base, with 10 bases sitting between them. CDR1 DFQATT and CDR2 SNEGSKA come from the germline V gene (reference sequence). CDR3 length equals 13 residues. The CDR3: CSATIRGNTEAFF. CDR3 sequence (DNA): TGCAGTGCTACTATTAGAGGGAACACTGAAGCTTTCTTT.

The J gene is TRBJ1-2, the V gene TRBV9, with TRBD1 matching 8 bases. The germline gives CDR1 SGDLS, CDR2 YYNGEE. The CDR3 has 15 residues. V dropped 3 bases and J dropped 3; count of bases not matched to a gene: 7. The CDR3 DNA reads TGTGCCAGCAGCGCGACAGGGGATAGTGACTATGGCTACACCTTC. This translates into CASSATGDSDYGYTF.